This TCR beta chain is drawn from a study of regulatory T cells in long-lasting Graves disease. Time point in this sample: newly diagnosed GD, antithyroid drugs for less than 3 months. Extracted PBMC RNA gave rise to the TCR library. With iRepertoire HTBI primers and Arm-PCR of CDR3 regions, TCR beta libraries were built. TCRdb redid the calling of the multiplex PCR reads with MiXCR, one entry per CDR3 protein. The sample has about 530,000 distinct CDR3 sequences, roughly 16% seen once; the top ten hold approximately 25%. Germline V CDR1 and CDR2: SNHLY, FYNNEI. CDR3 length: 12 amino acids. The sample was also linked to a second study, of T cells in Graves' hyperthyroidism and ophthalmopathy.

The sequencing here drew on peripheral blood mononuclear cells (PBMCs), taken at new diagnosis, from a patient treated with antithyroid drugs. This receptor was identified in a woman in her forties or fifties with Graves disease. The J gene is TRBJ2-3, the V gene TRBV2; D may correspond to TRBD1 or TRBD2 (5 bases each). The end of the DNA fits TRBJ2-1 better, so the J call may be wrong. Here the CDR3 DNA reads TGTGCCAGCAGAGGGGACCAAGAGACCCAGTTCTTC. It codes for CASRGDQETQFF.